These T cell receptor beta chains were read from a single sample in a study of CD8 T cells in Susac syndrome. TCRdb re-analysed the immunoSEQ multiplex PCR reads in MiXCR, keeping a single row per CDR3 protein. The sample contains about 110,000 distinct CDR3 sequences, roughly 97% of which appear only once. The sequenced sample consisted of CD4+ T cells from PBMCs. These receptors originate from a human donor in good health. Both conserved end residues are part of each CDR3. Each record gives: V gene, D gene, J gene, clone size, CDR3 length, CDR3 protein, CDR3 DNA. D genes are given only for firm matches. Clone size is shown for a subset of rows, as once, few, many or a class of expanded clone.

TRBV1	NA	TRBJ2-2	NA	17	CTSSQDGRQLRTGELFF	TGCACCAGCAGCCAAGATGGTCGGCAGTTAAGAACCGGGGAGCTGTTTTTT
TRBV7-9	NA	TRBJ2-1	NA	13	CASSLESMGEQFF	TGTGCCAGCAGCTTAGAAAGTATGGGCGAGCAGTTCTTC
TRBV9	NA	TRBJ2-3	NA	14	CASSAGLFTDTQYF	TGTGCCAGCAGCGCCGGACTCTTCACAGATACGCAGTATTTT
TRBV28	NA	TRBJ1-5	NA	15	CASSPFTGRNQPQHF	TGTGCCAGCAGCCCATTTACCGGACGGAATCAGCCCCAGCATTTT
TRBV7-8	NA	TRBJ2-3	once	18	CASSAGSSPIRSTDTQYF	TGTGCCAGCAGTGCAGGGTCTAGCCCCATTCGAAGCACAGATACGCAGTATTTT
TRBV7-9	NA	TRBJ2-5	NA	17	CASSLVTGTPYQETQYF	TGTGCCAGCAGCTTAGTGACCGGGACACCGTACCAAGAGACCCAGTACTTC
TRBV7-2	TRBD1	TRBJ1-5	NA	16	CASSLGQGASNQPQHF	TGTGCCAGCAGCCTAGGACAGGGGGCGAGCAATCAGCCCCAGCATTTT
TRBV12-3/TRBV12-4	NA	TRBJ2-6	NA	15	CASTLGGSGANVLTF	TGTGCCAGCACCCTGGGGGGCTCTGGGGCCAACGTCCTGACTTTC
TRBV7-2	TRBD1	TRBJ2-1	NA	15	CASSLPGQGYNEQFF	TGTGCCAGCAGCTTGCCGGGACAGGGTTACAATGAGCAGTTCTTC
TRBV12-3/TRBV12-4	NA	TRBJ2-5	NA	16	CASSRWGGGVKETQYF	TGTGCCAGCAGCCGCTGGGGTGGGGGAGTTAAAGAGACCCAGTACTTC
TRBV30	NA	TRBJ1-3	NA	11	CAWITPGAIYF	TGTGCCTGGATCACACCCGGGGCCATATATTTT
TRBV20-1	NA	TRBJ2-7	NA	17	CSARDFGHYGEEYEQYF	TGCAGTGCTAGAGATTTTGGGCATTACGGGGAAGAGTACGAGCAGTACTTC
TRBV3-1	TRBD1	TRBJ2-5	NA	16	CASSQVGTGQLKTQYF	TGTGCCAGCAGCCAAGTGGGAACGGGACAGCTGAAGACCCAGTACTTC
TRBV6-2/TRBV6-3	TRBD1	TRBJ2-7	NA	11	CASSLGQVQYF	TGTGCCAGCAGTTTGGGACAGGTGCAGTACTTC
TRBV12-3/TRBV12-4	TRBD1	TRBJ2-2	NA	18	CASSSRRRDRANTGELFF	TGTGCCAGCAGTTCACGGCGTCGGGACAGGGCGAACACCGGGGAGCTGTTTTTT
TRBV5-1	NA	TRBJ2-7	NA	13	CASSLGTTYEQYF	TGCGCCAGCAGCTTGGGCACCACCTACGAGCAGTACTTC
TRBV18	NA	TRBJ2-2	NA	14	CASSLDRTTGELFF	TGTGCCAGCTCACTGGACAGAACCACCGGGGAGCTGTTTTTT
TRBV6-1	TRBD1	TRBJ2-5	NA	15	CASSEGDRDAETQYF	TGTGCCAGCAGTGAAGGGGACAGGGATGCAGAGACCCAGTACTTC
TRBV7-2	TRBD1	TRBJ1-1	NA	17	CASSPSGTGFVRTEAFF	TGTGCCAGCAGCCCAAGTGGGACAGGGTTTGTGAGGACTGAAGCTTTCTTT
TRBV3-1	TRBD2	TRBJ2-3	once	18	CASSQPRLAGGHTDTQYF	TGTGCCAGCAGCCAACCGCGACTAGCGGGAGGACACACAGATACGCAGTATTTT
TRBV29-1	NA	TRBJ2-3	NA	17	CSVEAPTGSQRRDTQYF	TGCAGCGTTGAAGCCCCGACCGGGTCCCAAAGGAGGGATACGCAGTATTTT
TRBV7-3	NA	TRBJ2-1	NA	14	CASSLTSVYNEQFF	TGTGCCAGCAGCTTAACGAGCGTTTACAATGAGCAGTTCTTC
TRBV30	TRBD1	TRBJ1-2	NA	11	CAWNRGGGYTF	TGTGCCTGGAACAGGGGTGGCGGCTACACCTTC
TRBV5-6	NA	TRBJ1-6	NA	15	CASSWDGKGNSPLHF	TGTGCCAGCAGCTGGGACGGCAAGGGGAATTCACCCCTCCACTTT
TRBV27	TRBD2	TRBJ2-2	NA	15	CASSSGLATTGELFF	TGTGCCAGCAGTTCGGGACTAGCGACCACCGGGGAGCTGTTTTTT
TRBV6-2/TRBV6-3	NA	TRBJ2-3	once	12	CASSYSWDTQYF	TGTGCCAGCAGTTACTCCTGGGATACGCAGTATTTT